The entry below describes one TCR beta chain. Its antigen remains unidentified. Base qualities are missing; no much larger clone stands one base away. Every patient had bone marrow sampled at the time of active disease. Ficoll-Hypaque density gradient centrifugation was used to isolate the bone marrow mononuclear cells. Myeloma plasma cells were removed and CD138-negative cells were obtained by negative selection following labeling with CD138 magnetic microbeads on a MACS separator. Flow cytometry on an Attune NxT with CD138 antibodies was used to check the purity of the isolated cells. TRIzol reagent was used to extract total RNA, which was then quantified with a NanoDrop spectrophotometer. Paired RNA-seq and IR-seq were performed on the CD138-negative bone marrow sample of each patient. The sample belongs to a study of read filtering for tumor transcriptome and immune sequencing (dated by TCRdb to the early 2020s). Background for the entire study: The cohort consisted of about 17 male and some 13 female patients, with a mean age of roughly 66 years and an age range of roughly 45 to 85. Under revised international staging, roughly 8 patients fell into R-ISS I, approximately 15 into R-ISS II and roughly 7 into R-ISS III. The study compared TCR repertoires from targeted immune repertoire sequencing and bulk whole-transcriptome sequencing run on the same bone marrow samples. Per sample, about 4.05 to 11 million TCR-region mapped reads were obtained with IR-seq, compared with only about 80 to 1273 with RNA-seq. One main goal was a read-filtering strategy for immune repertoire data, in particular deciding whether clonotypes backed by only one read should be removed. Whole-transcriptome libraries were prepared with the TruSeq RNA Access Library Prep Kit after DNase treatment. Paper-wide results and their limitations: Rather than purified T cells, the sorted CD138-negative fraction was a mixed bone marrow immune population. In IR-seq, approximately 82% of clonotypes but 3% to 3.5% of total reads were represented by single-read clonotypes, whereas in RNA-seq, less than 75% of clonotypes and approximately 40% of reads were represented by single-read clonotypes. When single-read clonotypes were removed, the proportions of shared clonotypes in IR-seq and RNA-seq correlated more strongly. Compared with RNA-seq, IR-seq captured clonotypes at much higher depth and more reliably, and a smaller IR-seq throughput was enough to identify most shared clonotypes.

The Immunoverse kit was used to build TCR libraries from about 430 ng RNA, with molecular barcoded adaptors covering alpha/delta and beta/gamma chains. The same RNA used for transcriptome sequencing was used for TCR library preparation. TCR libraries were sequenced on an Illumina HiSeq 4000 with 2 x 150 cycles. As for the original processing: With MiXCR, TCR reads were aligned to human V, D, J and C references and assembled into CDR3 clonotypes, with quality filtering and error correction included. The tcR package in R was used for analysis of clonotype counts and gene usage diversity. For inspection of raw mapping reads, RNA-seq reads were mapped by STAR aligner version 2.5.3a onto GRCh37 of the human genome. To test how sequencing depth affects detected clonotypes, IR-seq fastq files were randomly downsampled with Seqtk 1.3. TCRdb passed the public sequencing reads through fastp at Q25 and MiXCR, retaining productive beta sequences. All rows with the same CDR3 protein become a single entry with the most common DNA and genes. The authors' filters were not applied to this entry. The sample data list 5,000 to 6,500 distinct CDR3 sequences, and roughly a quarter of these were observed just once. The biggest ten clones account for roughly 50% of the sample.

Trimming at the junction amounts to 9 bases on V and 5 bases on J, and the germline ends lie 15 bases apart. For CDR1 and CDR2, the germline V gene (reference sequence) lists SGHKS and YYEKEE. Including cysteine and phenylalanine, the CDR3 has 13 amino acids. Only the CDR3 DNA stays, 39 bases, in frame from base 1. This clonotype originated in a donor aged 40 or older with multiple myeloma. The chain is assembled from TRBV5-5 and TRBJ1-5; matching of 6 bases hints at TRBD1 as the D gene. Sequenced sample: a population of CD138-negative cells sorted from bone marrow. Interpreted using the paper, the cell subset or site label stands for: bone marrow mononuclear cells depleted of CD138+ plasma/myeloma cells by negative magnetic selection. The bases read TGTGCCACTAGCTTCAACAGGGATCAGCCCCAGCATTTT. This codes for CATSFNRDQPQHF. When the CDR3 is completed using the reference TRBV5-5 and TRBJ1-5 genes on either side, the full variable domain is DAGVTQSPTHLIKTRGQQVTLRCSPISGHKSVSWYQQVLGQGPQFIFQYYEKEERGRGNFPDRFSARQFPNYSSELNVNALLLGDSALYLCATSFNRDQPQHFGDGTRLSIL.